The next 18 T cell receptor beta chains were all read from a single sample in a study of cytomegalovirus exposure and HLA in healthy donors. A multiplex PCR was run with 60 Vbeta primers and 13 Jbeta primers. This table comes from immunoSEQ multiplex PCR, and its TCRdb copy is limited to in-frame clones, with some not included. The sample holds roughly 180,000 clones; roughly 81% are singletons and the top ten take 4% to 6%. The sample consisted of PBMCs. The receptors stem from a girl aged 5-17 years in good health and CMV-seropositive.

The V call is TRBV15, the J call TRBJ2-7, with 7 bases identical to TRBD1. The CDR3 loop spans 15 amino acids. Germline values: CDR1 LNHNV, CDR2 YYDKDF (reference sequence). The V segment lost 0 bases and the J segment 2 bases; nucleotides outside the gene matches: 4. The CDR3 spells CATSRDGQVTYEQYF. Here the CDR3 DNA reads TGTGCCACCAGCAGAGACGGACAGGTGACCTACGAGCAGTACTTC.

The chain links TRBV9 to TRBJ2-5; 16 positions match TRBD2. Germline values: CDR1 SGDLS, CDR2 YYNGEE. This CDR3 has 17 residues. After removal of 3 bases from V and 5 bases from J, the junction contained 7 bases not matched to a gene. The CDR3 DNA reads TGTGCCAGCAGCGCCGGGACTAGCGGGGGGGCCCGGGAGACCCAGTACTTC. Amino acids: CASSAGTSGGARETQYF.

The chain couples TRBV7-8 to TRBJ2-1; 7 bases match TRBD1. CDR1 is SGHVS and CDR2 is FQNEAQ in the germline V gene. V shed 3 bases and J 2 bases; nucleotides not matched to a gene: 4. The CDR3 loop spans 15 amino acids. The CDR3 bases are TGTGCCAGCAGCTTGACAGGGAACCCCTACAATGAGCAGTTCTTC. Translated: CASSLTGNPYNEQFF.

The genes are TRBV6-5 and TRBJ2-7; 10 bases align to TRBD1. CDR1 and CDR2 (germline): MNHEY, SVGAGI. V dropped 10 bases and J dropped 6; count of bases not matched to a gene: 9. The CDR3 spans 13 residues. The CDR3 coding sequence is TGTGCCACCTCGCGGACAGGGGGTTTCGAGCAGTACTTC. It specifies CATSRTGGFEQYF.

In this sample, this clone turned up once. The J gene is TRBJ1-1, the V gene TRBV6-5, with TRBD1 matching 9 bases. Germline V lookup: CDR1 MNHEY, CDR2 SVGAGI. The junction had 2 bases not matched to a gene; V was cut back by 5 bases and J by 1 base. The CDR3 is made up of 14 amino acids. The CDR3 protein is CASSVDRGNTEAFF. Here the CDR3 DNA reads TGTGCCAGCAGTGTGGACAGGGGGAACACTGAAGCTTTCTTT.

The rearrangement links TRBV6-1 to TRBJ1-3; D gene uncertain. V was trimmed by 7 bases and J by 2 bases, leaving 15 bases between them. CDR1 MNHNS and CDR2 SASEGT come from the germline V gene. CDR3 length equals 15 residues. The CDR3 DNA reads as TGTGCCAGCAATGACCAGGTAAACGCTGGAAACACCATATATTTT. Protein: CASNDQVNAGNTIYF.

The gene calls are TRBV5-4 and TRBJ2-1; 11 bases agree with TRBD2. This CDR3 comprises 15 residues. Trimming took 4 bases from V and 1 from J; bases not matched to a gene: 1. Looked up from germline, CDR1 is SGHNT and CDR2 is YYREEE (reference sequence). The CDR3 bases are TGTGCCAGCAGCCGGACTAGCGGGTCCTACAATGAGCAGTTCTTC. It specifies CASSRTSGSYNEQFF.

The rearrangement links TRBV2 to TRBJ1-1; 8 bases are shared with TRBD1. The CDR3 runs 15 residues. The trim removed 6 bases at V and 6 bases at J, leaving 12 bases unmatched. CDR1 is SNHLY and CDR2 is FYNNEI in the germline V gene. The CDR3 is CASREIGDRTSEAFF. CDR3 coding DNA: TGTGCCAGCAGAGAAATCGGGGACAGGACTTCTGAAGCTTTCTTT. The entire variable domain, with the rest obtained from reference TRBV2 and TRBJ1-1, is as follows: EPEVTQTPSHQVTQMGQEVILRCVPISNHLYFYWYRQILGQKVEFLVSFYNNEISEKSEIFDDQFSVERPDGSNFTLKIRSTKLEDSAMYFCASREIGDRTSEAFFGQGTRLTVV.

The rearrangement uses TRBV30 and TRBJ1-1; D is uncertain. Between the trimmed V and J ends, which lost 4 bases and 6 bases, there was a span of 15 bases. The CDR3 sequence is 13 residues long. Germline lookup yields CDR1 GTSNPN and CDR2 SVGIG (reference sequence). This CDR3 is CAWNSGKAAEAFF. CDR3 DNA sequence: TGTGCCTGGAATTCGGGGAAGGCGGCTGAAGCTTTCTTT.

This clone was found a few times. The rearrangement joins TRBV19 to TRBJ2-3; 7 nucleotides agree with TRBD2. Germline values: CDR1 LNHDA, CDR2 SQIVND (reference sequence). V was clipped by 2 bases and J by 1 base; unmatched bases: 3. This CDR3 is 15 amino acids long. The CDR3 DNA follows: TGTGCCAGTAGTATATACGCGGGGGGCACAGATACGCAGTATTTT. It is translated as CASSIYAGGTDTQYF.

J is TRBJ1-2 and V is TRBV6-5, with TRBD1 matching 9 bases. This CDR3 contains 14 residues. J gave up 6 bases and V 6 bases, and 8 bases lay outside the gene matches. Per the germline V gene, CDR1 is MNHEY and CDR2 is SVGAGI. In nucleotides, the CDR3 is TGTGCCAGCAGCCTCCACAGGGGGCGCGATGGCTACACCTTC. Protein sequence: CASSLHRGRDGYTF.

The chain links TRBV7-2 to TRBJ2-7; TRBD2 aligns across 10 bases. Germline V gene sequence: CDR1 SGHTA, CDR2 FQGNSA. The CDR3 extends over 15 amino acids. V shed 2 bases and J 0 bases; nucleotides not matched to a gene: 1. The CDR3 region is CASSLIAGGSYEQYF. CDR3 nucleotide sequence: TGTGCCAGCAGCTTAATAGCGGGGGGCTCCTACGAGCAGTACTTC. Drawing the rest from reference TRBV7-2 and TRBJ2-7, the complete variable domain is GAGVSQSPSNKVTEKGKDVELRCDPISGHTALYWYRQSLGQGLEFLIYFQGNSAPDKSGLPSDRFSAERTGGSVSTLTIQRTQQEDSAVYLCASSLIAGGSYEQYFGPGTRLTVT.

V usage is TRBV5-5 and J usage is TRBJ2-7; D call uncertain. V was pared by 0 bases and J by 2 bases, with 9 bases between. The CDR3 loop spans 14 amino acids. Per germline, CDR1 SGHKS and CDR2 YYEKEE (reference sequence). In DNA, the CDR3 is TGTGCCAGCAGCTTGGATTTCCAGACCTACGAGCAGTACTTC. It yields the protein CASSLDFQTYEQYF.

This clone is a singleton in its sample. The V gene is TRBV29-1, the J gene TRBJ1-1, with D possibly TRBD1 on 5 matching bases. Trimming took 8 bases from V and 5 from J, leaving 12 bases between them. The CDR3 covers 11 residues. Germline V gives CDR1 SQVTM, CDR2 ANQGSEA. The DNA for the CDR3 is TGCAGCCTACGTCGGGGGACTGAAGCTTTCTTT. Amino acid sequence: CSLRRGTEAFF.

The chain combines TRBV7-6 with TRBJ2-5; 9 positions match TRBD2. V was clipped by 6 bases and J by 5 bases; unmatched bases: 7. The germline V gene has CDR1 SGHVS and CDR2 FNYEAQ. CDR3 length equals 14 residues. The CDR3 coding sequence is TGTGCCAGCAGGCCATATGCGGGGGGGGAGACCCAGTACTTC. The encoded protein is CASRPYAGGETQYF.

V gene TRBV9 combines with J gene TRBJ1-2, with no clear D. Looked up from germline, CDR1 is SGDLS and CDR2 is YYNGEE. V dropped 4 bases and J dropped 5 bases, with 15 bases sitting between them. The CDR3 is 14 amino acids. The CDR3 DNA follows: TGTGCCAGCAGCCCACGGGAGAAGTTATATGGCTACACCTTC. It translates to CASSPREKLYGYTF.

The CDR3 DNA reads as TGTGCCAGCAGCTTAGGGGGGGGTTGGTTCTTC. It specifies CASSLGGGWFF. V is TRBV7-9 and J is TRBJ2-1; TRBD2 aligns across 7 bases. V gave up 1 base and J gave up 15 bases; unmatched junction bases: 3. The CDR3 is made up of 11 amino acids. The germline CDR1 and CDR2 sequences are SEHNR and FQNEAQ (reference sequence).

This clone was counted a few times. V usage is TRBV7-9 and J usage is TRBJ1-5, with D unresolved. Trimming pared 5 bases from V and 4 bases from J, leaving 6 bases between. Germline CDR1 and CDR2: SEHNR and FQNEAQ (reference sequence). This CDR3 comprises 12 residues. CDR3 sequence: CASSRQNQPQHF. DNA of the CDR3: TGTGCCAGCAGCCGTCAGAATCAGCCCCAGCATTTT. Filled out from reference TRBV7-9 and TRBJ1-5, the complete variable domain reads DTGVSQNPRHKITKRGQNVTFRCDPISEHNRLYWYRQTLGQGPEFLTYFQNEAQLEKSRLLSDRFSAERPKGSFSTLEIQRTEQGDSAMYLCASSRQNQPQHFGDGTRLSIL.